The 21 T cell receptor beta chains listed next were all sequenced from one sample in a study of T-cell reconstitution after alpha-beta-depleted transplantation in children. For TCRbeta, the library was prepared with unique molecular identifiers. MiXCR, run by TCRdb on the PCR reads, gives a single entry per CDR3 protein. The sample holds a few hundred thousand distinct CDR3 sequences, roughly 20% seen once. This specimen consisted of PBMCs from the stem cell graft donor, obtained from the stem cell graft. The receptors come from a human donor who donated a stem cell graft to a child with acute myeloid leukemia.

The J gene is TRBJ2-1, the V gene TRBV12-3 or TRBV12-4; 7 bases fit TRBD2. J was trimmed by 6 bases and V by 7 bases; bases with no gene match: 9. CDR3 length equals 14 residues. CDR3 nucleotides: TGTGCCAGCATTGGGGGGGAAACGCTCAATGAGCAGTTCTTC. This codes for CASIGGETLNEQFF.

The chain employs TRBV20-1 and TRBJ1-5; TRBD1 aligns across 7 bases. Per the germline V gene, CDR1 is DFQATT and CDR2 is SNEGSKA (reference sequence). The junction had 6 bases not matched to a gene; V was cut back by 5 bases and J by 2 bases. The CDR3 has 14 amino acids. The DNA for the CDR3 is TGCAGTGCTGTACAGGGGATGGGCAATCAGCCCCAGCATTTT. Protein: CSAVQGMGNQPQHF.

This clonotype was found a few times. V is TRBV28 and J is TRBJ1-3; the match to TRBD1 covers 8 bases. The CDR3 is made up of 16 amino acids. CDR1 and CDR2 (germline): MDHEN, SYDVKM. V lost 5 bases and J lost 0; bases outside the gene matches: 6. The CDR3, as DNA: TGTGCCAGCAGTGGACAGGGTCCACTCTCTGGAAACACCATATATTTT. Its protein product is CASSGQGPLSGNTIYF.

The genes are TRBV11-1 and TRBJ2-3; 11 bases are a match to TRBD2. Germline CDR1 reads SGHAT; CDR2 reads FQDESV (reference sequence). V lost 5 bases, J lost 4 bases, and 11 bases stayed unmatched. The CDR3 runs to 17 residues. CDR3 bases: TGTGCCAGCAGCGGCCGCGGACTAGCGGGTTGGTCAGATACGCAGTATTTT. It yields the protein CASSGRGLAGWSDTQYF.

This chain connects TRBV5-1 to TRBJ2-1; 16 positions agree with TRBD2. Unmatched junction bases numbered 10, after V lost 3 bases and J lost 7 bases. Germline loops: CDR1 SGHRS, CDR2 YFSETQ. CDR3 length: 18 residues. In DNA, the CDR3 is TGCGCCAGCAGCTCCCCGGGACTAGCGGGAGGGCTGGTTAATGAGCAGTTCTTC. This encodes CASSSPGLAGGLVNEQFF.

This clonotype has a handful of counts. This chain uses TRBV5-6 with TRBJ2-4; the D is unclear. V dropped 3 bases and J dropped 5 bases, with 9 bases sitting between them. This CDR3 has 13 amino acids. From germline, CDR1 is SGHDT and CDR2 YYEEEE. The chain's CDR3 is CASSSVGENIQYF. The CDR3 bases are TGTGCCAGCAGCTCCGTTGGGGAAAACATTCAGTACTTC.

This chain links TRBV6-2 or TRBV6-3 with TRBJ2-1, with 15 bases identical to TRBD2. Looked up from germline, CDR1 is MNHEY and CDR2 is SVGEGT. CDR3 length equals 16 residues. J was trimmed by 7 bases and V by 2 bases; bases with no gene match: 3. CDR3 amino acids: CASSYRGTSGRNEQFF. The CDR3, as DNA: TGTGCCAGCAGTTACCGGGGGACTAGCGGGAGGAATGAGCAGTTCTTC.

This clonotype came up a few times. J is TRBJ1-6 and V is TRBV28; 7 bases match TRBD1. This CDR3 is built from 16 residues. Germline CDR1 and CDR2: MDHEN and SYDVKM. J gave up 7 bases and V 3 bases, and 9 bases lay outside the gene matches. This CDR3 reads CASSFLATGRNSPLHF. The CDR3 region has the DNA TGTGCCAGCAGTTTCCTCGCGACAGGGAGGAATTCACCCCTCCACTTT.

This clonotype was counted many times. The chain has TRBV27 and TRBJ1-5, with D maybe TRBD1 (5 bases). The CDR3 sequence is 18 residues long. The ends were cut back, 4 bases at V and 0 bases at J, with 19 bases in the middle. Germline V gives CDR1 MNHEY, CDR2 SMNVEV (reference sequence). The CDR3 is CASSSRLGLRDSNQPQHF. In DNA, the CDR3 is TGTGCCAGCAGTTCCCGACTGGGACTCAGGGATAGCAATCAGCCCCAGCATTTT.

The CDR3 loop reads CAGAPWGNQPQHF. The CDR3 DNA reads as TGTGCCGGAGCCCCTTGGGGCAATCAGCCCCAGCATTTT. The V call is TRBV12-3 or TRBV12-4, the J call TRBJ1-5; D not certain. This CDR3 spans 13 amino acids. Trimming cost V 11 bases and J 2 bases, with 13 bases left between them.

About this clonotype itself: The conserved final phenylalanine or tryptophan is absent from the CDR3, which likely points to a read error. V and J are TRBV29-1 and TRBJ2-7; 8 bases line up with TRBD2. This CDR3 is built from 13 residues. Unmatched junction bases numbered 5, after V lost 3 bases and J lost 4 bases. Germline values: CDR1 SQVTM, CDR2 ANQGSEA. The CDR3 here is CSVDPAGVYEQYS. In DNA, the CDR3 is TGCAGCGTTGACCCAGCGGGGGTTTACGAGCAGTACTCC.

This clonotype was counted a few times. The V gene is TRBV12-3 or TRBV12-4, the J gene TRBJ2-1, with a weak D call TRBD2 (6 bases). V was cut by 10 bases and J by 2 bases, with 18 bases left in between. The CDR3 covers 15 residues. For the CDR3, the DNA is TGTGCCACCCAACGTCCGGGGGAAGCCTACAATGAGCAGTTCTTC. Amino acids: CATQRPGEAYNEQFF.

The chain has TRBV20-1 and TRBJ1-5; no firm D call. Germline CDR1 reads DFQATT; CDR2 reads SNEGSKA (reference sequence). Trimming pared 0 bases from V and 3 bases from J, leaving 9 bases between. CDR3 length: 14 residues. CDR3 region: CSARDVTNNQPQHF. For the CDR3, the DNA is TGCAGTGCTAGAGATGTGACCAACAATCAGCCCCAGCATTTT.

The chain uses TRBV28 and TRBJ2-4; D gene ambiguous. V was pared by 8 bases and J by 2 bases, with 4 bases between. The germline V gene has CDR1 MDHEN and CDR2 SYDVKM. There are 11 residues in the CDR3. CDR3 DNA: TGTGCCAGCGCTACCAAAAACATTCAGTACTTC. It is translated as CASATKNIQYF.

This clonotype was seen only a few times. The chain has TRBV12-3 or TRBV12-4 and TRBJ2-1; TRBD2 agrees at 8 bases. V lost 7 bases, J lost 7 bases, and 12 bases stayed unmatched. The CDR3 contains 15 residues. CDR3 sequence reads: CASTSSGSRPNEQFF. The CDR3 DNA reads TGTGCCAGCACCTCGAGCGGGAGTAGGCCTAATGAGCAGTTCTTC.

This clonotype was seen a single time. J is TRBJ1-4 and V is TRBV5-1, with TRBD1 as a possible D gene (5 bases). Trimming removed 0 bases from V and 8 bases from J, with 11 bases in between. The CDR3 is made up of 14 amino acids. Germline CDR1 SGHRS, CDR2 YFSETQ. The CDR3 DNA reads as TGCGCCAGCAGCTTGGGCAGGTGGGGGGAAAAACTGTTTTTT. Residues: CASSLGRWGEKLFF.

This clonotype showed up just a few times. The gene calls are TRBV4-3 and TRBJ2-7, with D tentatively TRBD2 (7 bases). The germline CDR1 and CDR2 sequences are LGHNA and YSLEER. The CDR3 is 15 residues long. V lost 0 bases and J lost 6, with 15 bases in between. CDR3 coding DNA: TGCGCCAGCAGCCAAGATGGGGGGGGCCCAGTCGAGCAGTACTTC. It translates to CASSQDGGGPVEQYF.

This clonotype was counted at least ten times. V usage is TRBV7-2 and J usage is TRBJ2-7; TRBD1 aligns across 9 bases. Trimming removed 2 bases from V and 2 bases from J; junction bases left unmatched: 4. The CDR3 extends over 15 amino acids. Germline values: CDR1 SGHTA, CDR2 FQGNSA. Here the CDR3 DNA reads TGTGCCAGCAGCTTAACCGGGACAGGGACCTACGAGCAGTACTTC. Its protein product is CASSLTGTGTYEQYF.

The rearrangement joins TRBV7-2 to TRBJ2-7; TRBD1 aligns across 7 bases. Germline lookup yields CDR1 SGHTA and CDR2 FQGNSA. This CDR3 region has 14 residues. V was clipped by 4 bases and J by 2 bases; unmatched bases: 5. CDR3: CASSSRTGAYEQYF. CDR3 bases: TGTGCCAGCAGCTCCCGCACAGGGGCCTACGAGCAGTACTTC. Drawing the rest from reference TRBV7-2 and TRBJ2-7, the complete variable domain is GAGVSQSPSNKVTEKGKDVELRCDPISGHTALYWYRQSLGQGLEFLIYFQGNSAPDKSGLPSDRFSAERTGGSVSTLTIQRTQQEDSAVYLCASSSRTGAYEQYFGPGTRLTVT.

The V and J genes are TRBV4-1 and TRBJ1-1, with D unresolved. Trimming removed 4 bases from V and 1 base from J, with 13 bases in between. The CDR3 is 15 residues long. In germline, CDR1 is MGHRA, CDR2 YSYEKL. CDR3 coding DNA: TGCGCCAGCAGCCCCACCGTCCTAGGGAACACTGAAGCTTTCTTT. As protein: CASSPTVLGNTEAFF.

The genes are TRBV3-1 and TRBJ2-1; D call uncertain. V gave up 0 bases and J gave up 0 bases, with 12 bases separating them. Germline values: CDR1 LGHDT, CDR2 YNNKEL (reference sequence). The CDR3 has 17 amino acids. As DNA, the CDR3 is TGTGCCAGCAGCCAAGATTTGGCGGAAAGCTCCTACAATGAGCAGTTCTTC. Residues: CASSQDLAESSYNEQFF.